This passage covers 20 T cell receptor beta chains from one sample sequenced in a study of patients and donors after allogeneic stem cell transplantation. TCRdb reprocessed the RT-PCR reads via MiXCR and lists one record per CDR3 protein. The sample shows more than 850,000 distinct CDR3 sequences, under 20% of them seen only once. Sequenced sample: blood, either unsorted or a sorted T cell fraction (not recorded which). The source is a human donor who was either an allogeneic HSCT recipient or a stem cell or donor lymphocyte infusion donor (not recorded which). It is not recorded whose cells these are; they may come from a transplant donor.

The chain has TRBV6-1 and TRBJ2-7, with 8 bases lining up with TRBD2. The V segment lost 6 bases and the J segment 2 bases; nucleotides outside the gene matches: 12. Looked up from germline, CDR1 is MNHNS and CDR2 is SASEGT. The CDR3 runs to 16 residues. The DNA of the CDR3 is TGTGCCAGCAGCCGAAGAACTAGCGGATACGCCTACGAGCAGTACTTC. Its protein product is CASSRRTSGYAYEQYF.

The rearrangement uses TRBV7-9 and TRBJ1-6; no clear D. The ends were cut back, 3 bases at V and 7 bases at J, with 7 bases in the middle. The CDR3 is 13 amino acids. Germline loops: CDR1 SEHNR, CDR2 FQNEAQ (reference sequence). This CDR3 is CASSFRGNSPLHF. Written as DNA, the CDR3 is TGTGCCAGCAGCTTCCGGGGAAATTCACCCCTCCACTTT.

The V call is TRBV7-2, the J call TRBJ2-7; the match to TRBD1 covers 9 bases. The V segment lost 5 bases and the J segment 9 bases; nucleotides outside the gene matches: 11. Looked up from germline, CDR1 is SGHTA and CDR2 is FQGNSA. The CDR3 loop spans 14 amino acids. The CDR3 coding sequence is TGTGCCAGCAGCCGAACAGGGGGCGGTGCATGGCAGTACTTC. This translates into CASSRTGGGAWQYF.

This clonotype has more than one count but fewer than ten. The chain recombines TRBV9 with TRBJ2-1; 8 bases are a match to TRBD2. CDR1 is SGDLS, CDR2 YYNGEE, per germline. With 4 bases clipped from V and 4 bases from J, the junction kept 13 bases outside the gene matches. The CDR3 covers 17 residues. The CDR3 protein is CASSTRTGTRGYNEQFF. The CDR3 coding sequence is TGTGCCAGCAGCACACGAACCGGGACTAGAGGGTACAATGAGCAGTTCTTC.

This clonotype was observed a few times. The gene calls are TRBV29-1 and TRBJ2-7; TRBD1 is a possible D gene (5 bases). V was trimmed by 4 bases and J by 7 bases, leaving 14 bases between them. Germline values: CDR1 SQVTM, CDR2 ANQGSEA. The CDR3 extends over 12 amino acids. The CDR3 loop reads CSVVQGRSEQYF. The CDR3 DNA reads TGCAGCGTTGTTCAGGGCCGGAGTGAGCAGTACTTC.

This chain joins TRBV2 and TRBJ2-3; weak D call: TRBD1 (6 bases). Trimming took 5 bases from V and 1 from J, leaving 13 bases between them. CDR1 is SNHLY and CDR2 is FYNNEI in the germline V gene. There are 15 residues in the CDR3. CDR3: CASSPGQPGTDTQYF. As DNA, the CDR3 is TGTGCCAGCAGTCCAGGACAGCCCGGCACAGATACGCAGTATTTT.

This clonotype was seen only a few times. The genes are TRBV20-1 and TRBJ1-1; perhaps TRBD1 as D (5 bases). Trimming left V 4 bases short and J 5 bases short, with 11 bases between. Germline V lookup: CDR1 DFQATT, CDR2 SNEGSKA (reference sequence). CDR3 size: 12 residues. The CDR3 spells CSATGKGTEAFF. CDR3 in DNA: TGCAGTGCTACAGGGAAAGGAACTGAAGCTTTCTTT.

This rearrangement joins TRBV30 to TRBJ2-1, with TRBD1 matching 9 bases. The CDR3 spans 15 residues. V trimming: 1 base; J trimming: 3 bases; junction bases outside the gene matches: 4. Germline V CDR1 and CDR2: GTSNPN, SVGIG (reference sequence). The CDR3 bases are TGTGCCTGGAGTGGAGGACAGGGGTTCTACAATGAGCAGTTCTTC. Translating it yields CAWSGGQGFYNEQFF. The entire variable domain, with the rest obtained from reference TRBV30 and TRBJ2-1, is as follows: SQTIHQWPATLVQPVGSPLSLECTVEGTSNPNLYWYRQAAGRGLQLLFYSVGIGQISSEVPQNLSASRPQDRQFILSSKKLLLSDSGFYLCAWSGGQGFYNEQFFGPGTRLTVL.

The table lists this clonotype with a count of one. A junction boundary mismatches the germline segment, possibly from a read error. The CDR3 spells CTSSTTSGQGQPQHF. The CDR3 DNA reads as TGTACCAGTAGTACCACATCGGGACAGGGTCAGCCCCAGCATTTT. The genes are TRBV19 and TRBJ1-5; 9 bases fit TRBD1. This CDR3 has 15 amino acids. Germline CDR1 LNHDA, CDR2 SQIVND (reference sequence).

In its sample, this clonotype was seen a few times. The J gene is TRBJ1-1, the V gene TRBV20-1; D call uncertain. Deletions cut 6 bases from V and 3 bases from J, with 14 bases between. The CDR3 covers 13 residues. Per the germline V gene, CDR1 is DFQATT and CDR2 is SNEGSKA (reference sequence). The CDR3 DNA reads TGCAGTGCAGCCGACACGAGGGACACTGAAGCTTTCTTT. Its protein is CSAADTRDTEAFF.

This clonotype was seen more than once but under ten times. The V and J genes are TRBV12-3 or TRBV12-4 and TRBJ2-5, with 8 bases lining up with TRBD2. CDR3 length: 17 residues. Losses at the gene ends were 1 base for V and 5 bases for J; bases not matched to a gene: 12. DNA of the CDR3: TGTGCCAGCAGTTTAGGAGTAGCGGGATACCTGGAGGAGACCCAGTACTTC. As protein: CASSLGVAGYLEETQYF.

Comments on this clonotype: The junction does not match germline at one end; this may be a read error. V and J are TRBV29-1 and TRBJ1-1; the D is unclear. The V gene's germline CDR1 is SQVTM and CDR2 ANQGSEA. This CDR3 is 12 amino acids long. CDR3 sequence: CSVALGNTEAFF. As DNA, the CDR3 is TGCAGCGTAGCCCTTGGGAACACAGAAGCTTTCTTT. Filled out from reference TRBV29-1 and TRBJ1-1, the complete variable domain reads SAVISQKPSRDICQRGTSLTIQCQVDSQVTMMFWYRQQPGQSLTLIATANQGSEATYESGFVIDKFPISRPNLTFSTLTVSNMSPEDSSIYLCSVALGNTEAFFGQGTRLTVV.

This clonotype was detected a few times. V usage is TRBV7-3 and J usage is TRBJ2-1, with TRBD2 as a possible D gene (6 bases). CDR3 length equals 13 residues. V lost 1 base to trimming and J lost 7 bases, with 8 bases between them. The germline V gene has CDR1 SGHTA and CDR2 FQGTGA. The DNA of the CDR3 is TGTGCCAGCAGCTTAATACGGGGGAATGAGCAGTTCTTC. It is translated as CASSLIRGNEQFF.

Only a few counts were recorded for this clonotype. The chain links TRBV10-3 to TRBJ1-2; D is possibly TRBD1 (5 bases). CDR1 is ENHRY and CDR2 is SYGVKD in the germline V gene. The CDR3 is 14 amino acids. The germline V and J ends were trimmed by 4 bases and 8 bases, with 17 bases remaining between them. CDR3 loop: CAISGRGGAWGYTF. The CDR3 nucleotides read TGTGCCATCAGTGGTAGAGGAGGGGCGTGGGGCTACACCTTC.

The chain has TRBV5-1 and TRBJ2-7; D gene ambiguous. Germline-derived CDR1 and CDR2 are SGHRS and YFSETQ. This CDR3 has 15 residues. The germline V and J ends were trimmed by 0 bases and 3 bases, with 13 bases remaining between them. The CDR3 DNA is TGCGCCAGCAGCTTGGAGGGTAGACGTGGCTACGAGCAGTACTTC. Amino acids: CASSLEGRRGYEQYF.

This chain connects TRBV29-1 to TRBJ1-1, with 9 bases that match TRBD1. V trimming: 6 bases; J trimming: 2 bases; junction bases outside the gene matches: 4. Germline CDR1 reads SQVTM; CDR2 reads ANQGSEA. The CDR3 length is 13 residues. DNA for the CDR3: TGCAGCGTACAAACAGGGGGCAACACTGAAGCTTTCTTT. Its protein is CSVQTGGNTEAFF.

This chain links TRBV15 with TRBJ1-5; D ambiguous. The CDR3 is 16 amino acids. The germline gives CDR1 LNHNV, CDR2 YYDKDF (reference sequence). V lost 3 bases and J 1 base, leaving 13 bases between the germline ends. The chain's CDR3 is CATSSPDKSSNQPQHF. Here the CDR3 DNA reads TGTGCCACCAGCAGCCCAGACAAATCGAGCAATCAGCCCCAGCATTTT.

This chain uses TRBV6-2 or TRBV6-3 with TRBJ2-7, with 11 bases lining up with TRBD2. The CDR3 loop spans 17 amino acids. Germline V gives CDR1 MNHEY, CDR2 SVGEGT. V lost 6 bases to trimming and J lost 2 bases; unmatched junction nucleotides: 12. CDR3 coding DNA: TGTGCCAGCAGCTACACCACTAGCGGGAGTGGTACCTACGAGCAGTACTTC. Its protein is CASSYTTSGSGTYEQYF.

V usage is TRBV3-1 and J usage is TRBJ2-2; no definite D call. The CDR3 spans 15 residues. Germline loops: CDR1 LGHDT, CDR2 YNNKEL (reference sequence). The V and J ends lost 0 bases and 4 bases respectively, with 9 bases between them. CDR3 sequence reads: CASSQDLAGTGELFF. The CDR3 nucleotides are TGTGCCAGCAGCCAAGACCTGGCTGGCACCGGGGAGCTGTTTTTT.

Only a few counts were recorded for this clonotype. This chain links TRBV27 with TRBJ2-1; 13 nucleotides line up with TRBD2. The CDR3 has 15 residues. Trimming removed 3 bases from V and 10 bases from J; junction bases left unmatched: 6. Germline V CDR1 and CDR2: MNHEY, SMNVEV (reference sequence). CDR3: CASSLGGTSGTEQFF. The CDR3 nucleotides read TGTGCCAGCAGTTTGGGGGGGACTAGCGGGACGGAGCAGTTCTTC.